What follows describes a single TCR beta chain. The data originate from a study of blood T cell repertoires in COVID-19. Study context: PBMCs, B-cell-depleted T cells, or T cells provided the cDNA or gDNA that made up the material.

V gave up 9 bases and J gave up 2 bases, with 14 bases separating them. Germline values: CDR1 PRHDT, CDR2 FYEKMQ (reference sequence). This CDR3 spans 14 amino acids. In the original analysis: Using reference gene primer amplification, nucleated cell counts were estimated. Using immunoSEQ multiplex PCR, the repertoire was profiled, and TCRdb retains in-frame clones only, with some absent. V, J and clone size derive from that table, while D and trimming were established from the DNA sequence. The sample lists about 56,000 clones; 89% were seen once. Sequencing used peripheral blood. The receptor's source is a human donor in a cohort sampled during active COVID-19. The V call is TRBV13, the J call TRBJ1-3; tentatively, D is TRBD1 (5 bases). The CDR3 protein is CASTRDLTGNTIYF. The CDR3 region has the DNA TGTGCCAGTACCAGGGATCTCACTGGAAACACCATATATTTT.